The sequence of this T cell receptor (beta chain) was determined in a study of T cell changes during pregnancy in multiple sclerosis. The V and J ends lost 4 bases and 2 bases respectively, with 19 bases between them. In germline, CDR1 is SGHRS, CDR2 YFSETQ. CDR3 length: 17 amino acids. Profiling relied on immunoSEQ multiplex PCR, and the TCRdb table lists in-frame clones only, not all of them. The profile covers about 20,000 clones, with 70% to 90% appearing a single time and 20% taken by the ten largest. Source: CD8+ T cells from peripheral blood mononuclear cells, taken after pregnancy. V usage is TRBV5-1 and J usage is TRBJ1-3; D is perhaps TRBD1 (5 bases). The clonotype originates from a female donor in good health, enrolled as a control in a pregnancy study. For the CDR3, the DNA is TGCGCCAGCAGCACGGCGCAGGGAGGAACGGCTGGAAACACCATATATTTT. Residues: CASSTAQGGTAGNTIYF.